This T cell receptor beta chain was sequenced for a study of T cell responses to AZD1222 COVID-19 vaccine. A remark on this clone: No antigen is known for it.

Profiling relied on immunoSEQ multiplex PCR, and the TCRdb table lists in-frame clones only, not all of them. The sample carries fewer than 130,000 clones, 80% to 95% recorded once. The CDR3 runs 14 residues. V was trimmed by 3 bases and J by 7 bases, leaving 16 bases between them. The germline gives CDR1 SGHNT, CDR2 YYREEE (reference sequence). Study observations and caveats: Repertoire sampling happened only post peak T cell response.

The sample in question was peripheral blood, obtained 28 days after the second AZD1222 dose. This rearrangement joins TRBV5-4 to TRBJ1-2, with D tentatively TRBD1 (6 bases). This sequence was found in an adult who received the AZD1222 COVID-19 vaccine. For the CDR3, the DNA is TGTGCCAGCAGCTCTCAAGGGGGGTCCAGTGGCTACACCTTC. Residues: CASSSQGGSSGYTF.